A single TCR beta chain is shown here with its context. The data are from a study of blood T cell repertoires in COVID-19. Study-wide context: Acute-phase and convalescent COVID-19 samples originated in the United States, Italy and Spain.

The CDR3 is made up of 16 amino acids. The data were produced by immunoSEQ multiplex PCR, yet TCRdb's version contains in-frame clones alone and is incomplete. Of 200,000 to 250,000 clones in the sample, 65% to 85% were seen once. V is TRBV21-1 and J is TRBJ1-2; the table's D call, TRBD1, was not checked against the DNA. TRBV21-1 is a pseudogene. Sequenced sample: PBMCs or T cells enriched from blood (not recorded which). The source of this sequence is a young man with acute COVID-19. This chain's CDR3 is CASSPTPQGAGYGYTF. The CDR3 DNA reads TGTGCCAGCAGCCCTACTCCACAGGGGGCCGGCTATGGCTACACCTTC.